The 17 T cell receptor beta chains below all came from one sample that was sequenced in a study of T cell repertoires in cytomegalovirus infection (dated 2019 in TCRdb). Sequencing instrument: Illumina HiSeq 1500. TCRdb reran the public reads through fastp at Q25 and MiXCR, keeping productive beta chains. Records with the same CDR3 protein are collapsed into one entry carrying the most frequent genes and DNA. Counted in this sample were about 230,000 distinct CDR3 sequences; 22% of them appeared once. About 20% of the sample belongs to the ten largest clones. The sequencing input was CD8+ T cells from PBMCs. These receptors originate from a human donor in good health (CMV status not recorded). Some clones in this sample may be carry-over from other donors' samples.

This clonotype was picked up many times. This chain links TRBV2 with TRBJ2-7, with D possibly being TRBD1 (5 bases). Germline loops: CDR1 SNHLY, CDR2 FYNNEI. The CDR3 sequence is 12 residues long. Trimming removed 3 bases from V and 6 bases from J, with 9 bases in between. The CDR3 DNA reads TGTGCCAGCAGTGACAGGGTCGTCGAGCAGTACTTC. It is translated as CASSDRVVEQYF.

The chain couples TRBV7-7 to TRBJ2-5, with 8 positions matching TRBD2. Germline V gene sequence: CDR1 SSHAT, CDR2 FNYEAQ (reference sequence). CDR3 size: 14 residues. The J segment lost 6 bases and the V segment lost 6 bases, leaving 9 bases of the junction unmatched. The CDR3 protein is CASSMTAGGKTQYF. The CDR3 DNA reads as TGTGCCAGCAGTATGACGGCGGGGGGCAAGACCCAGTACTTC.

The table lists this clonotype with a few counts. V and J are TRBV20-1 and TRBJ2-1; D not resolved. The CDR3 contains 12 residues. CDR1 is DFQATT and CDR2 is SNEGSKA in the germline V gene (reference sequence). Trimming removed 4 bases at V and 6 bases at J, with 10 bases between. This chain's CDR3 is CSAMELPNEQFF. CDR3 coding DNA: TGCAGTGCTATGGAACTCCCCAATGAGCAGTTCTTC.

The chain uses TRBV4-1 and TRBJ1-1; no clear D gene. V shed 4 bases and J shed 4 bases, with 7 bases lying between them. The CDR3 has 12 residues. CDR1 MGHRA and CDR2 YSYEKL come from the germline V gene. For the CDR3, the DNA is TGCGCCAGCAGCCGCCGGGGCACTGAAGCTTTCTTT. Its protein is CASSRRGTEAFF.

This clonotype occurred many times. The genes are TRBV7-2 and TRBJ2-2, with 7 bases aligning to TRBD2. J gave up 0 bases and V 5 bases, and 6 bases lay outside the gene matches. This CDR3 has 16 residues. CDR1 is SGHTA and CDR2 is FQGNSA in the germline V gene. CDR3: CASSPSGATNTGELFF. DNA of the CDR3: TGTGCCAGCAGCCCAAGCGGGGCCACGAACACCGGGGAGCTGTTTTTT.

Ten or more counts support this clonotype. The chain is built from TRBV28 and TRBJ2-7, with no clear D. The CDR3 sequence is 11 residues long. Germline CDR1 reads MDHEN; CDR2 reads SYDVKM. The ends were cut back, 6 bases at V and 3 bases at J, with 6 bases in the middle. CDR3 protein: CASSPYYEQYF. The CDR3 region has the DNA TGTGCCAGCAGCCCTTACTACGAGCAGTACTTC.

The sample holds a few counts of this clonotype. The chain couples TRBV5-8 to TRBJ2-5; TRBD2 aligns across 8 bases. The trim removed 5 bases at V and 5 bases at J, leaving 11 bases unmatched. This CDR3 contains 15 residues. Germline V gene lookup returns CDR1 SGHTS and CDR2 YDEGEE. The CDR3 DNA follows: TGTGCCAGCAGGCCCGCGGGGACTAGATGGGAGACCCAGTACTTC. The encoded protein is CASRPAGTRWETQYF.

The V call is TRBV29-1, the J call TRBJ2-7; D remains unclear. The CDR3 sequence is 12 residues long. V shed 4 bases and J shed 3 bases, with 10 bases lying between them. Germline-derived CDR1 and CDR2 are SQVTM and ANQGSEA. The CDR3 loop is CSVVGEFYEQYF. The CDR3 DNA is TGCAGCGTTGTCGGCGAGTTCTACGAGCAGTACTTC.

V is TRBV4-1 and J is TRBJ2-7, with a possible D match to TRBD2 (6 bases). Germline-derived CDR1 and CDR2 are MGHRA and YSYEKL. The length of the CDR3 is 16 residues. With 1 base removed from V and 5 bases from J, the gap between germline ends came to 18 bases. The CDR3 protein is CASSQASNGAGNEQYF. The CDR3 DNA reads as TGCGCCAGCAGCCAAGCTAGCAACGGCGCGGGGAACGAGCAGTACTTC.

This clonotype has only a few counts. J is TRBJ2-1 and V is TRBV12-3 or TRBV12-4; D gene unclear. V was trimmed by 2 bases and J by 8 bases, leaving 7 bases between them. CDR3 length: 12 residues. Here the CDR3 reads CASSLNYDEQFF. The CDR3 DNA sequence: TGTGCCAGCAGTTTAAATTATGATGAGCAGTTCTTC.

Ten or more counts support this clonotype. The chain joins TRBV28 to TRBJ1-3, with a possible D match to TRBD1 (5 bases). The V gene's germline CDR1 is MDHEN and CDR2 SYDVKM. The V and J ends lost 1 base and 2 bases respectively, with 9 bases between them. The CDR3 runs 15 residues. CDR3 protein: CASSLSGMAGNTIYF. In DNA, the CDR3 is TGTGCCAGCAGTTTATCAGGGATGGCTGGAAACACCATATATTTT.

The rearrangement joins TRBV20-1 to TRBJ2-1; D gene uncertain. V shed 0 bases and J shed 8 bases, with 17 bases lying between them. Germline V gene sequence: CDR1 DFQATT, CDR2 SNEGSKA (reference sequence). CDR3 length: 15 residues. The CDR3, as DNA: TGCAGTGCTAGAGACGTAAAAACCAGCAAGCATGAGCAGTTCTTC. Translation gives CSARDVKTSKHEQFF.

The sample holds one count of this clonotype. This chain connects TRBV4-2 to TRBJ1-4, with a weak D call TRBD1 (6 bases). The CDR3 totals 15 residues. Germline V gene lookup returns CDR1 LGHNA and CDR2 YNFKEQ. V lost 4 bases and J lost 5, with 14 bases in between. The CDR3 DNA sequence: TGTGCCAGCAGCCGCCCCCGGGACACCAATGAAAAACTGTTTTTT. Its translation: CASSRPRDTNEKLFF.

V and J are TRBV5-3 and TRBJ2-6, with D unclear. TRBV5-3 counts as an open reading frame of uncertain function. V lost 0 bases to trimming and J lost 1 base, with 5 bases between them. The CDR3 loop spans 15 amino acids. In DNA, the CDR3 is TGTGCCAGAAGCTTGGGAAGGTCTGGGGCCAACGTCCTGACTTTC. Protein sequence: CARSLGRSGANVLTF.

The CDR3 sequence is CASSLGQGNIQYF. The CDR3 coding sequence is TGCGCCAGCAGCTTGGGACAGGGAAACATTCAGTACTTC. This chain uses TRBV5-1 with TRBJ2-4; TRBD1 agrees at 7 bases. CDR3 length equals 13 residues. Germline V gene sequence: CDR1 SGHRS, CDR2 YFSETQ. J lost 6 bases, V lost 0 bases, and 0 bases had no gene match.

The V call is TRBV19, the J call TRBJ1-1; D remains unclear. Trimming took off 6 bases at V and 5 bases at J, with 10 bases between the two ends. The germline V gene encodes CDR1 LNHDA and CDR2 SQIVND (reference sequence). The CDR3 extends over 12 amino acids. CDR3 nucleotides: TGTGCCAGTAGAAGAGGTGGTACTGAAGCTTTCTTT. Translation gives CASRRGGTEAFF.

At least ten counts were recorded for this clonotype. The J gene is TRBJ1-1, the V gene TRBV7-2, with D possibly being TRBD1 (6 bases). The CDR3 spans 11 residues. Germline lookup yields CDR1 SGHTA and CDR2 FQGNSA. V lost 5 bases, J lost 8 bases, and 9 bases lay in between. CDR3 coding DNA: TGTGCCAGCAGCACCGGGACAGAAGCTTTCTTT. This encodes CASSTGTEAFF.